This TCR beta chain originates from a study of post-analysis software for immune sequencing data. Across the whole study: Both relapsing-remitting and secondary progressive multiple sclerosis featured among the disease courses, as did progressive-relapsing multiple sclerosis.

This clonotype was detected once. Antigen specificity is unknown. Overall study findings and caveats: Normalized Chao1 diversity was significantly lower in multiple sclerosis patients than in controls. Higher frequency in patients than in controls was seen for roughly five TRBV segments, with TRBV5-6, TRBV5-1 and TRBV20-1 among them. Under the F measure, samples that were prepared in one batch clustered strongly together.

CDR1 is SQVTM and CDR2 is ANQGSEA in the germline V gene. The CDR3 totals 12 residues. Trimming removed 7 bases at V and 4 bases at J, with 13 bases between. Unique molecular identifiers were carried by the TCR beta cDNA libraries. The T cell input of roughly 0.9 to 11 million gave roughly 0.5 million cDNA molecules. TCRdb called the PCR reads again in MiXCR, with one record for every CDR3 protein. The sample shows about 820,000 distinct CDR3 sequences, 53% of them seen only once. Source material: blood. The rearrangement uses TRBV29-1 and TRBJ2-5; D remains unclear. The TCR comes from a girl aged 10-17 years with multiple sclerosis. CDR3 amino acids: CSANRLGETQYF. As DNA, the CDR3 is TGCAGCGCCAACCGACTGGGAGAGACCCAGTACTTC.